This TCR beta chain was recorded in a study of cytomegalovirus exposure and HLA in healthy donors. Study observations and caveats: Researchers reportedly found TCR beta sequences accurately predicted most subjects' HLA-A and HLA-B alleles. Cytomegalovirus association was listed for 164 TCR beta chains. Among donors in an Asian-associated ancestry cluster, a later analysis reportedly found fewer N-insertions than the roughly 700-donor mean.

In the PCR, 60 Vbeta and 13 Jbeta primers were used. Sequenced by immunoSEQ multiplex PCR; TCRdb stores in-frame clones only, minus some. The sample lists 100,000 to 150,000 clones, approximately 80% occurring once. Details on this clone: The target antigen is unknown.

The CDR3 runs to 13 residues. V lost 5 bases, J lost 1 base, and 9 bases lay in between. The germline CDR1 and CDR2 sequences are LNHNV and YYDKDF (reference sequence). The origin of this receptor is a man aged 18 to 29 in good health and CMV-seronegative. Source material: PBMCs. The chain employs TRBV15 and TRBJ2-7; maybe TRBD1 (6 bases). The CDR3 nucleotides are TGTGCCACCAGCTCACAGGGATCCTACGAGCAGTACTTC. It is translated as CATSSQGSYEQYF. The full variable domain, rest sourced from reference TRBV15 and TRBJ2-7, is DAMVIQNPRYQVTQFGKPVTLSCSQTLNHNVMYWYQQKSSQAPKLLFHYYDKDFNNEADTPDNFQSRRPNTSFCFLDIRSPGLGDTAMYLCATSSQGSYEQYFGPGTRLTVT.